Below, 5 T cell receptor beta chains from the same sample are listed, as sequenced in a study of radiation and T cells in renal cell carcinoma. The repertoire was sequenced with immunoSEQ multiplex PCR; TCRdb's copy has only in-frame clones and lacks some. The sample lists about 130,000 clones; around four fifths were seen once. This sample's time point: blood 2 weeks post-SBRT. The treatment is: 15 Gy SBRT to primary tumor, nephrectomy 4 weeks later. This specimen consisted of blood, obtained from a patient whose treatment included radiotherapy and nephrectomy. These receptors came from a woman in her sixties with renal cell carcinoma.

The J gene is TRBJ2-3, the V gene TRBV5-1; D gene unclear. Germline V gives CDR1 SGHRS, CDR2 YFSETQ. The CDR3 totals 14 residues. V lost 0 bases and J 2 bases, leaving 7 bases between the germline ends. CDR3 protein: CASSLGQNTDTQYF. The CDR3 DNA sequence: TGCGCCAGCAGCTTGGGACAAAACACAGATACGCAGTATTTT.

This clone was detected once. J is TRBJ2-1 and V is TRBV4-3; D ambiguous. V lost 0 bases to trimming and J lost 2 bases, with 11 bases between them. Looked up from germline, CDR1 is LGHNA and CDR2 is YSLEER. The CDR3 has 16 residues. The CDR3 is CASSQETTATYNEQFF. DNA for the CDR3: TGCGCCAGCAGCCAAGAGACGACTGCTACCTACAATGAGCAGTTCTTC.

This clone was seen a handful of times. The chain has TRBV7-2 and TRBJ2-5, with D possibly being TRBD2 (5 bases). There are 14 residues in the CDR3. Trimming cost V 5 bases and J 10 bases, with 20 bases left between them. Germline V gene data show CDR1 as SGHTA and CDR2 as FQGNSA. CDR3 amino acids: CASSPGGREKGQYF. The CDR3 DNA is TGTGCCAGCAGCCCCGGAGGAAGGGAGAAAGGCCAGTACTTC.

The chain carries TRBV6-1 and TRBJ1-3, with D perhaps TRBD1 (6 bases). This CDR3 contains 14 residues. Germline V gene lookup returns CDR1 MNHNS and CDR2 SASEGT. Trimming took off 8 bases at V and 2 bases at J, with 13 bases between the two ends. The CDR3 bases are TGTGCCAGCGCCGTAGGGGGGGCTGGAAACACCATATATTTT. This codes for CASAVGGAGNTIYF.

The chain carries TRBV7-6 and TRBJ2-2; 10 bases are a match to TRBD1. The germline V gene has CDR1 SGHVS and CDR2 FNYEAQ. Trimming took 6 bases from V and 7 from J; bases not matched to a gene: 11. The CDR3 length is 16 residues. CDR3 sequence: CASRHRDRGRGGELFF. CDR3 nucleotide sequence: TGTGCCAGCAGACATAGAGACAGGGGGCGAGGCGGGGAGCTGTTTTTT.